The TCR beta chain described here comes from a study of blood T cell repertoires in COVID-19 (dated by TCRdb to about 2020). A note on the overall study: The collaborator samples originated in the United States, Italy and Spain and spanned the acute and convalescent phases of COVID-19. The samples were drawn from the first 160 participants of the ongoing ImmuneRACE study and from 1,254 subjects provided by 6 global collaborators. The material from the prospective study consisted of cDNA or gDNA derived from T cells, B-cell-depleted T cells, or PBMCs. Where available, HLA class I and class II types were taken from metadata supplied by the sample provider and were not determined by assay-based typing. Nearly every sample came with metadata listing a de-identified subject ID, COVID-19 status, age in years and sex. The repertoires were released in a freely available public database meant as a resource for research on the immune response to SARS-CoV-2. Subjects who had been exposed to COVID-19, were actively infected with it, or had recovered from it provided the deeply sampled blood TCRbeta repertoires that made up the dataset.

Each collaborating institution followed its own protocols to collect whole blood in K2EDTA tubes. For TCRbeta analysis, collaborator samples were shipped as frozen whole blood, as isolated PBMCs, or as DNA extracted from either sample type. General findings and caveats noted by the study authors: How much clinical and demographic metadata was included differed by source and by participant, and the metadata was provided uncurated.

The immunoSEQ Assay, a bias-controlled multiplex PCR, was used to amplify TCRbeta CDR3 regions from genomic DNA. Turning to the authors' computational methods: Within the assay, amplification of reference gene primers was used to estimate how many nucleated cells each sample contained. To quantify the absolute abundance of each unique TCRbeta CDR3 rearrangement, sequence reads were collapsed and filtered. For each sample, productive Simpson clonality was calculated as the square root of Simpson's diversity index across productive rearrangements. Not all clones reach the TCRdb copy of this immuneACCESS table, which keeps in-frame sequences only. Checked studies attribute under half of the gap to unresolved V genes and leave the rest unexplained. The V and J calls and clone size come from that table; D and trimming were worked out from the DNA. In all, the sample holds 50,000 or so clones, and around 90% of those were seen once. About an eighth of the sample belongs to the ten largest clones.

Remarks on this clone: The clone's antigen remains unknown. No base qualities exist here, and no much larger clone lies one base off it.

Sequencing was carried out using peripheral blood. The TCR comes from a man aged 55-75 years with active COVID-19.

For the CDR3, the sequence is CASSSRPSIAGSSYEQYF. The nucleotides are TGCGCCAGCAGCTCTCGGCCCTCCATAGCGGGAAGCTCCTACGAGCAGTACTTC. The rearranged chain carries TRBV5-1 and TRBJ2-7; 8 of the junction bases match TRBD2. Inclusive of the bounding cysteine and phenylalanine, the CDR3 is 18 residues long. Of all the DNA, just the CDR3 is kept, 54 bases in frame from base 1. CDR1 is given as SGHRS and CDR2 as YFSETQ, both from the germline V gene. V and J are trimmed by 3 bases and 0 bases, and the gene matches miss 14 bases of the junction. Supplemented by the reference TRBV5-1 and TRBJ2-7 proteins around the CDR3, the complete variable domain is KAGVTQTPRYLIKTRGQQVTLSCSPISGHRSVSWYQQTPGQGLQFLFEYFSETQRNKGNFPGRFSGRQFSNSRSEMNVSTLELGDSALYLCASSSRPSIAGSSYEQYFGPGTRLTVT.